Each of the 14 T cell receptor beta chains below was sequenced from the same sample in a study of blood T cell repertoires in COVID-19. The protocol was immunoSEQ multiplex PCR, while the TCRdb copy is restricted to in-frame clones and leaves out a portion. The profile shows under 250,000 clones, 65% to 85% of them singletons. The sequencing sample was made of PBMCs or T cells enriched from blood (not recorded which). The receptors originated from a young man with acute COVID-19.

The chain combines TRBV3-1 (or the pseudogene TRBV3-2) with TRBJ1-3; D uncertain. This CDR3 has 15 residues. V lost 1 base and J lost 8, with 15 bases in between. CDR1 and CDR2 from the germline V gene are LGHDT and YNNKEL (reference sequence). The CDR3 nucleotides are TGTGCCAGCAGCCAAGGTTCTTGGGCCTTTGACACCATATATTTT. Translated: CASSQGSWAFDTIYF.

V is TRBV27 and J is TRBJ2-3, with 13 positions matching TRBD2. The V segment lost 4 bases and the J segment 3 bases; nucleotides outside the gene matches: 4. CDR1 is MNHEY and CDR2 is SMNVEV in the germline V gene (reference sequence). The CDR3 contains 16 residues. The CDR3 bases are TGTGCCAGCAGTTCCACTAGCGGGGGGGCAACAGATACGCAGTATTTT. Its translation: CASSSTSGGATDTQYF.

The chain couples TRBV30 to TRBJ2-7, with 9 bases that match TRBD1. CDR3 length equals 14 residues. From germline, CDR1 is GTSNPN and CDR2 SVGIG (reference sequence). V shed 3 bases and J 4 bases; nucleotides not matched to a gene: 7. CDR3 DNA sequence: TGTGCCTGGAGCCTTGGACAGGGGCGATACGAGCAGTACTTC. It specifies CAWSLGQGRYEQYF. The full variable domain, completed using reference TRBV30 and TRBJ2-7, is SQTIHQWPATLVQPVGSPLSLECTVEGTSNPNLYWYRQAAGRGLQLLFYSVGIGQISSEVPQNLSASRPQDRQFILSSKKLLLSDSGFYLCAWSLGQGRYEQYFGPGTRLTVT.

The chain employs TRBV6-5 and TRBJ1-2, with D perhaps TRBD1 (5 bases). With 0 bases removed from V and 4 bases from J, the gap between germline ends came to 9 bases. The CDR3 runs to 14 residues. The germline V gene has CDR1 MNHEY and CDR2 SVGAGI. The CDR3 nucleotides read TGTGCCAGCAGTTACTCGGCCAGGGCCTATGGCTACACCTTC. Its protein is CASSYSARAYGYTF.

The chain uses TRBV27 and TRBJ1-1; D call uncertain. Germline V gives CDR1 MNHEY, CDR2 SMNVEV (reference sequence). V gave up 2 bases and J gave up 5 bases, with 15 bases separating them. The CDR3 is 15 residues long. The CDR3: CASSLAPEAVTEAFF. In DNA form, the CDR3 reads TGTGCCAGCAGTTTAGCCCCAGAGGCAGTAACTGAAGCTTTCTTT.

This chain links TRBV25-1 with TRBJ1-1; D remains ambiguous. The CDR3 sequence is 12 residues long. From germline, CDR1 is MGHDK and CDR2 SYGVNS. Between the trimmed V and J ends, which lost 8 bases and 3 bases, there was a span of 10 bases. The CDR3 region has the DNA TGTGCCAGCCAATGGCGGGACACTGAAGCTTTCTTT. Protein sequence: CASQWRDTEAFF.

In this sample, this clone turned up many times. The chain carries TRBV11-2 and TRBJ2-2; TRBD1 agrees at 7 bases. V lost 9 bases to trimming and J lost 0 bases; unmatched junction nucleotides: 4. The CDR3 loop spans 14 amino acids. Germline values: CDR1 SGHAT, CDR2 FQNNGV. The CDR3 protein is CASNRGANTGELFF. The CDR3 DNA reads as TGTGCCAGTAACAGGGGCGCGAACACCGGGGAGCTGTTTTTT.

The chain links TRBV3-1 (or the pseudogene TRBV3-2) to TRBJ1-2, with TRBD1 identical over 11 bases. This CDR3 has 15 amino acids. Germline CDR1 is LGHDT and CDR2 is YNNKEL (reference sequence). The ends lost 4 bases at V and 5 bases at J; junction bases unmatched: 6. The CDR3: CASSRGTGGGYGYTF. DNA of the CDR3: TGTGCCAGCAGCCGAGGGACAGGGGGAGGGTATGGCTACACCTTC.

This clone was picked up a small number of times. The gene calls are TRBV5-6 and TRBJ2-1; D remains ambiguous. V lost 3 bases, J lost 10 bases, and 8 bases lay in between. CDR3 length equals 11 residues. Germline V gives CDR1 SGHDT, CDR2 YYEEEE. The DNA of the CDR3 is TGTGCCAGCAGCTACGAGCAAGAGCAGTTCTTC. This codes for CASSYEQEQFF.

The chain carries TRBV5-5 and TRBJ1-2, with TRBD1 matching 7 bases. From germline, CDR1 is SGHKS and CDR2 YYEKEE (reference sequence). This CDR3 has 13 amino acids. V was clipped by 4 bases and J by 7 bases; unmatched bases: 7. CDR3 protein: CASSLDRVTGYTF. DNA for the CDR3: TGTGCCAGCAGCCTTGACAGGGTTACTGGCTACACCTTC.

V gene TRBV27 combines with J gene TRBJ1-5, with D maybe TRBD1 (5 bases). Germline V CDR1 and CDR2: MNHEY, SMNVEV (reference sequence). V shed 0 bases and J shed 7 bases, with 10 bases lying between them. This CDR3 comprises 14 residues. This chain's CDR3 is CASSLSDSRQPQHF. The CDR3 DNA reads TGTGCCAGCAGTTTATCCGACAGCCGACAGCCCCAGCATTTT.

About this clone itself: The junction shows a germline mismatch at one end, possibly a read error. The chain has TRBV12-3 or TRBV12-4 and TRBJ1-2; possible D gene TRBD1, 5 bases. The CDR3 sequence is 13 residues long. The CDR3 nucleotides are TGTGCCAGCAGTTTGGGGCAGGGCTATAGCTACACCTTC. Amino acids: CASSLGQGYSYTF.

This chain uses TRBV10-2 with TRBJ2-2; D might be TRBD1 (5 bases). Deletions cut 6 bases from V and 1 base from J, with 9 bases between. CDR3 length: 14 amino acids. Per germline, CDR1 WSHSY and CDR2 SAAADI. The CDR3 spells CASRTTGNTGELFF. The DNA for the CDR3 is TGCGCCAGCAGGACCACAGGGAACACCGGGGAGCTGTTTTTT.

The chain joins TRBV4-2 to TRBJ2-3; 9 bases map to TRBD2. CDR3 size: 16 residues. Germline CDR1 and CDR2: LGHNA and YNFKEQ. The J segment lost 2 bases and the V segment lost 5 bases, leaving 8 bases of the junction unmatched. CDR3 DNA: TGTGCCAGCAGCGAAAGCGGGGGGCGGTACACAGATACGCAGTATTTT. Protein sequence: CASSESGGRYTDTQYF.